This TCR beta chain was identified in a study of T cell clones after liver transplantation. The germline CDR1 and CDR2 sequences are MNHEY and SVGAGI. CDR3 length equals 13 residues. The V and J ends lost 6 bases and 5 bases respectively, with 13 bases between them. The table came from immunoSEQ multiplex PCR; TCRdb's copy has only in-frame clones and leaves some out. The table lists tens of thousands of clones, about two thirds of them singletons. The chain combines TRBV6-5 with TRBJ2-5; D unclear. This clonotype was sampled from a human donor who received a liver transplant. The sequencing here drew on CD4+ T cells from blood, taken before liver transplant. The CDR3 DNA reads TGTGCCAGCAGAGACTCGAACGGGGAGACCCAGTACTTC. Protein product: CASRDSNGETQYF.